The source of this T cell receptor beta chain is a study of blood T cells in healthy people across ages. Whole-study findings and limits: Getting older went along with TCR beta diversity per million T cells dropping roughly linearly. Estimates of total diversity, which came from one million sequenced T cells, were considered to be underestimates.

For this clonotype: Antigen: not known. A single base separates this from a much larger clone, so it may be a read error.

Combining a sample-barcoded 5' primer with a J-beta primer mix, a second PCR ran for roughly 7 to 11 cycles. Each cDNA was tagged by a template-switch adaptor containing 12 random nucleotides. From each sample, at least 2.5 million paired-end reads containing CDR3 were obtained. TCRdb passed the 5' RACE reads through MiXCR, listing each CDR3 protein once. In the table there are about 1.5 million distinct CDR3 sequences, approximately 43% of which are singletons. Germline loops: CDR1 SGHVS, CDR2 FQNEAQ. Trimming cost V 2 bases and J 0 bases, with 12 bases left between them. This CDR3 spans 16 amino acids.

This chain connects TRBV7-8 to TRBJ2-3; D gene unclear. The TCR comes from a woman between 18 and 29 years old in good health. Sequencing was carried out using blood. The CDR3 DNA is TGTGCCAGCAGCTTACTTCCCCTGGCTAGCACAGATACGCAGTATTTT. It encodes CASSLLPLASTDTQYF.